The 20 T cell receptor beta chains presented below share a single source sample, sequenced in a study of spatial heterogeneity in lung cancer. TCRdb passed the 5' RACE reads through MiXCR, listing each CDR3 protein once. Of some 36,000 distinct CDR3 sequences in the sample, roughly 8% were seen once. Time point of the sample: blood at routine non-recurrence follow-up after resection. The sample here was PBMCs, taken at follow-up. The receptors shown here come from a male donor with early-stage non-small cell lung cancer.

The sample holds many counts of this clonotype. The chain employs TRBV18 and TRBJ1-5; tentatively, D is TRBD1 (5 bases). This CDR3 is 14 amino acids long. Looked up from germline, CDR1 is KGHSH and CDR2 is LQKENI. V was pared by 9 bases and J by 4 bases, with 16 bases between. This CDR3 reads CASTRGGTNQPQHF. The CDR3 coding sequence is TGTGCCAGTACCCGTGGTGGGACGAATCAGCCCCAGCATTTT.

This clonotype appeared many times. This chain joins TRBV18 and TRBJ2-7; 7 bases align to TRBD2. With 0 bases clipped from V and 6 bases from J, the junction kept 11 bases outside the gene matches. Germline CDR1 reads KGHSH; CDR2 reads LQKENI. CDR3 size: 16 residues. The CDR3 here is CASSPPSGRTRSEQYF. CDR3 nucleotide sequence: TGTGCCAGCTCACCACCTAGCGGGCGTACTCGCTCCGAGCAGTACTTC.

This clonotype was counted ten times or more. CDR3 nucleotides: TGTGCCAGCAGCCCCCACCCCCAGCGGGGGGCATCAGATACGCAGTATTTT. It yields the protein CASSPHPQRGASDTQYF. J is TRBJ2-3 and V is TRBV7-2; TRBD2 aligns across 9 bases. The CDR3 extends over 17 amino acids. Germline values: CDR1 SGHTA, CDR2 FQGNSA. J lost 4 bases, V lost 5 bases, and 13 bases had no gene match.

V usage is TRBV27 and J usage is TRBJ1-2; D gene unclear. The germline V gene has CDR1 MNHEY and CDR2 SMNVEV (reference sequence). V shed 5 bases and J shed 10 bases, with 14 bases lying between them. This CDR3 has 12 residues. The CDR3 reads CASSPHNEPYTF. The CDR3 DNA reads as TGTGCCAGCAGTCCCCACAACGAGCCCTACACCTTC.

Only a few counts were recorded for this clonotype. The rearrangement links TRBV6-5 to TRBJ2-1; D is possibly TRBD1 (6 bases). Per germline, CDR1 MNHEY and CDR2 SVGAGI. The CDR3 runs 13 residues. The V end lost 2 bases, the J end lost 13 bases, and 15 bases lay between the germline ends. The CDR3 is CASSYADSPYQFF. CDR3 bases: TGTGCCAGCAGTTACGCGGACAGCCCTTATCAGTTCTTC.

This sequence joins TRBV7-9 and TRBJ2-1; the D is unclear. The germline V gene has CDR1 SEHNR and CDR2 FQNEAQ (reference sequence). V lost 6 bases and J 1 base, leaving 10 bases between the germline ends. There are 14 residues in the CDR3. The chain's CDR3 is CASSFDGSYNEQFF. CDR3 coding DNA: TGTGCCAGCAGTTTCGACGGATCCTACAATGAGCAGTTCTTC.

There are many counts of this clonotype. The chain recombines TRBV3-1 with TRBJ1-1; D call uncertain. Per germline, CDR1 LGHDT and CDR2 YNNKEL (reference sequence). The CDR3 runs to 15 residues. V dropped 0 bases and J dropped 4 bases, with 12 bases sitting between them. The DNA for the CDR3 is TGTGCCAGCAGCCAAGATAGGGCGTTGGGCACTGAAGCTTTCTTT. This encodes CASSQDRALGTEAFF. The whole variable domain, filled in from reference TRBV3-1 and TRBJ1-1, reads DTAVSQTPKYLVTQMGNDKSIKCEQNLGHDTMYWYKQDSKKFLKIMFSYNNKELIINETVPNRFSPKSPDKAHLNLHINSLELGDSAVYFCASSQDRALGTEAFFGQGTRLTVV.

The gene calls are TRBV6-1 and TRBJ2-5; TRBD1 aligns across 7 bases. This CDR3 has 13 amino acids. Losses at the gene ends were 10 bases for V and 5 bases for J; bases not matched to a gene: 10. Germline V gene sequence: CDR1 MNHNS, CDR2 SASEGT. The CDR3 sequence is CAIVRGFWETQYF. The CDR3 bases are TGTGCCATCGTCAGGGGGTTCTGGGAGACCCAGTACTTC.

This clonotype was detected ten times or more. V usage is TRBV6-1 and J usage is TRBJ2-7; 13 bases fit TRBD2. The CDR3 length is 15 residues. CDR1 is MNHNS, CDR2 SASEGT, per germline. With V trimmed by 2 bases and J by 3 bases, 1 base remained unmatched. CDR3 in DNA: TGTGCCAGCAGTGAACGACTAGCGGGGGGCTACGAGCAGTACTTC. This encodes CASSERLAGGYEQYF.

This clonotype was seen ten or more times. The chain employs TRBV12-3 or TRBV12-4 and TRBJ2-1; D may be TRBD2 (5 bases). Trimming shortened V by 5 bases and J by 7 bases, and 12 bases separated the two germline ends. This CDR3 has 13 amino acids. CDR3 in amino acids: CASSPTSENEQFF. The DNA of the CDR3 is TGTGCCAGCAGTCCCACTAGTGAGAATGAGCAGTTCTTC.

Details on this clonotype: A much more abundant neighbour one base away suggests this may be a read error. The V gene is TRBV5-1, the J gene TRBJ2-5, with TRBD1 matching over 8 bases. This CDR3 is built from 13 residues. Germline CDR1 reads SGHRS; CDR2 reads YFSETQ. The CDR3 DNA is TGCGCCAGCAGTGGACAGGGACAAGGGACCCAGTACTTC. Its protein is CASSGQGQGTQYF.

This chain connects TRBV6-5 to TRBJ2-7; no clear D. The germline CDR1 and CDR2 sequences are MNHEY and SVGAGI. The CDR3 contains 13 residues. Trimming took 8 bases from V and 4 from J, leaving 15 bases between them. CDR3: CASGLGIPYEQYF. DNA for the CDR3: TGTGCCAGCGGATTAGGGATTCCATACGAGCAGTACTTC.

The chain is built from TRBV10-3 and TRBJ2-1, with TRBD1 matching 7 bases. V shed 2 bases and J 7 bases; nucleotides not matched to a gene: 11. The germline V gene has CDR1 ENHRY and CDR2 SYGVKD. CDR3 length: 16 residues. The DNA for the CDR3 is TGTGCCATCAGTGAGATTGTTTTTGACAGGGATAATGAGCAGTTCTTC. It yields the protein CAISEIVFDRDNEQFF.

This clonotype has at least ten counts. The CDR3 sequence is CASSEARGVEQFF. In nucleotides, the CDR3 is TGTGCCAGCAGTGAAGCGCGAGGGGTTGAGCAGTTCTTC. The chain couples TRBV6-1 to TRBJ2-1; TRBD1 or TRBD2 may be the D gene (5 bases each). Between the trimmed V and J ends, which lost 0 bases and 9 bases, there was a span of 9 bases. The CDR3 runs to 13 residues. Germline CDR1 is MNHNS and CDR2 is SASEGT.

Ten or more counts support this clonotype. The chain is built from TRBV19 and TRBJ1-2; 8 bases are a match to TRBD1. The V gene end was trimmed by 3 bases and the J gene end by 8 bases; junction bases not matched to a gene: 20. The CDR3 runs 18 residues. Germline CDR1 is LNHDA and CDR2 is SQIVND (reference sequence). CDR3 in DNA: TGTGCCAGTAGTATTCAGGGGGCATTGAGTGGTGCCAGAAACGGCTACACCTTC. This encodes CASSIQGALSGARNGYTF.

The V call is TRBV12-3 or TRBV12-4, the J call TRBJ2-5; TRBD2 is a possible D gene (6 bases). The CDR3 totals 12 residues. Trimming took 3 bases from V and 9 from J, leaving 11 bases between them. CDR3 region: CASSFWPGAQYF. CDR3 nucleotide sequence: TGTGCCAGCAGTTTTTGGCCGGGGGCCCAGTACTTC.

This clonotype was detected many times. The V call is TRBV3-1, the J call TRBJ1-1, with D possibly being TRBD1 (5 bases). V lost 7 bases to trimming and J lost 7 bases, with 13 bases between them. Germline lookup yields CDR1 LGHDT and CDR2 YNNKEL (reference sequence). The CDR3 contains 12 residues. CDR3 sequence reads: CASNPGAGEAFF. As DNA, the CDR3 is TGTGCCAGCAACCCCGGGGCCGGTGAAGCTTTCTTT.

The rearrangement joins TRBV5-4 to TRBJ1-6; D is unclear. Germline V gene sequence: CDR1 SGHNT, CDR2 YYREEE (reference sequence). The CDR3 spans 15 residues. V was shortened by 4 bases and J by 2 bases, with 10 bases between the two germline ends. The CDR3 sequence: CASSQDPTYNSPLHF. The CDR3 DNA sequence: TGTGCCAGCAGCCAGGACCCGACCTATAATTCACCCCTCCACTTT.

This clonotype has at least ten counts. The CDR3 protein is CASSYGETQYF. The CDR3 nucleotides are TGTGCCAGCAGTTACGGAGAGACCCAGTACTTC. This chain connects TRBV6-5 to TRBJ2-5, with D hard to call. The CDR3 has 11 amino acids. V was pared by 2 bases and J by 4 bases, with 2 bases between. Germline assignment: CDR1 MNHEY and CDR2 SVGAGI.

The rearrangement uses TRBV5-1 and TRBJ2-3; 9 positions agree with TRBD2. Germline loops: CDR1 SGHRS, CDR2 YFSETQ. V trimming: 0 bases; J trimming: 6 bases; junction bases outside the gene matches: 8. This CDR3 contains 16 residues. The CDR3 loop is CASSLGSLAGRDTQYF. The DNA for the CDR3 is TGCGCCAGCAGCTTGGGGAGCCTAGCGGGAAGGGATACGCAGTATTTT.